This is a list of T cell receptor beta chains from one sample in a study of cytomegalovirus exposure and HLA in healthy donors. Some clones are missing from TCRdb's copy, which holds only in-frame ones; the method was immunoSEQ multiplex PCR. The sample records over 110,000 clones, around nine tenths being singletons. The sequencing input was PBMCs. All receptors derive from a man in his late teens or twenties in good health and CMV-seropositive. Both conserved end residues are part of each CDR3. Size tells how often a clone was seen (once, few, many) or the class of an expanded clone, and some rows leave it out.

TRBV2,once,CASGEAPDTQYF
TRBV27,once,CASSAGRKNGNTIYF
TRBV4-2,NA,CASSQAWGGSYEQYF
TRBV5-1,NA,CASSLEKGKETQYF
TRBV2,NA,CASKRESSSYNSPLHF
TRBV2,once,CASSGTSGGIEFF
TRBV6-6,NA,CASRNLGQSNYGYTF
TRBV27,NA,CASSPRDSAGAEAFF
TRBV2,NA,CASSEVQGDEQYF
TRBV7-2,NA,CASTQGLASYNEQFF
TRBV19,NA,CASTLGGKNYGYTF
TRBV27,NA,CASSFPQGNYGYTF
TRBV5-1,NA,CASSSGLAGETQYF
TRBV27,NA,CASSSRDRVYEQYF
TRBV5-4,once,CASSPAGTTYEQYF
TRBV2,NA,CASSEARDYPYNEQFF